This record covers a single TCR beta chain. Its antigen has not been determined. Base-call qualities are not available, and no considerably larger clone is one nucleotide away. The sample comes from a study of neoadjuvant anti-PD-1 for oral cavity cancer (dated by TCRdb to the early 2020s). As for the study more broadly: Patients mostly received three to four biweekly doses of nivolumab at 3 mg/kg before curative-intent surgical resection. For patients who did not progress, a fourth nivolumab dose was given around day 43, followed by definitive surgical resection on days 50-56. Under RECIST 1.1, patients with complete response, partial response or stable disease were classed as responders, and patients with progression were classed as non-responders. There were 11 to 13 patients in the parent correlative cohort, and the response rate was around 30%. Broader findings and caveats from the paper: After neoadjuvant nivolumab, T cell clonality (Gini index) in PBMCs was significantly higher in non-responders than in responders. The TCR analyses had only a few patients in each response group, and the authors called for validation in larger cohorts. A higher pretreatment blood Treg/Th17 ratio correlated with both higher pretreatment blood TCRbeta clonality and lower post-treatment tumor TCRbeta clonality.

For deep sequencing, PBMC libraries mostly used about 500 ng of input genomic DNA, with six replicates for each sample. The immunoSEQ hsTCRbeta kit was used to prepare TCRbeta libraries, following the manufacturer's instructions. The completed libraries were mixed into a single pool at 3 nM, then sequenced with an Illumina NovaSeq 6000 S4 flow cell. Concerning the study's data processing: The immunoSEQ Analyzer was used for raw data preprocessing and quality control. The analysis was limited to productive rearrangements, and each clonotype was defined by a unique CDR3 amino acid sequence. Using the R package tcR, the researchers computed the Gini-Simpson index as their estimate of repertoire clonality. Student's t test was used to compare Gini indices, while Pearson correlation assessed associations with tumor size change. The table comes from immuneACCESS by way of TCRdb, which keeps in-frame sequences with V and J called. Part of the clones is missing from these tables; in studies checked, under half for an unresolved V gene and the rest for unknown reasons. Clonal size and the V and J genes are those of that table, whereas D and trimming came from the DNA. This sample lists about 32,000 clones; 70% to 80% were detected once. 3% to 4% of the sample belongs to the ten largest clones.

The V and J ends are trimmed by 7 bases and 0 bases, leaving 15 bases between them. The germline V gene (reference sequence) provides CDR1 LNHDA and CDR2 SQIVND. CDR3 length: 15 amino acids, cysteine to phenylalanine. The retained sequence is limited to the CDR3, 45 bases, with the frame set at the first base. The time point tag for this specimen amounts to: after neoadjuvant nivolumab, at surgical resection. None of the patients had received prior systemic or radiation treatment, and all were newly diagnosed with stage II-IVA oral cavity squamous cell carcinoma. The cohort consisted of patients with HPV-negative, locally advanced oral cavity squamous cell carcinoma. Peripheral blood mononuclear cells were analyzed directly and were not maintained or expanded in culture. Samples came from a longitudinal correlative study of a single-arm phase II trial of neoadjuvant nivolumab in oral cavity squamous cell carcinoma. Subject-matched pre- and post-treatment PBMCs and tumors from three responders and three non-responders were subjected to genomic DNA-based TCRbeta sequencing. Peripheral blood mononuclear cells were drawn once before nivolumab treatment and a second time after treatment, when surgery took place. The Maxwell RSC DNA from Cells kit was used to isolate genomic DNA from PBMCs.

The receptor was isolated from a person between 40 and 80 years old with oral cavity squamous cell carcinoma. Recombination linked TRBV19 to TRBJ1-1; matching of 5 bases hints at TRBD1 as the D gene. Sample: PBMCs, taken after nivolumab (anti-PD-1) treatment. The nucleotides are TGTGCCAGTAAGCCAGGGTCATCGTTGAACACTGAAGCTTTCTTT. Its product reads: CASKPGSSLNTEAFF.